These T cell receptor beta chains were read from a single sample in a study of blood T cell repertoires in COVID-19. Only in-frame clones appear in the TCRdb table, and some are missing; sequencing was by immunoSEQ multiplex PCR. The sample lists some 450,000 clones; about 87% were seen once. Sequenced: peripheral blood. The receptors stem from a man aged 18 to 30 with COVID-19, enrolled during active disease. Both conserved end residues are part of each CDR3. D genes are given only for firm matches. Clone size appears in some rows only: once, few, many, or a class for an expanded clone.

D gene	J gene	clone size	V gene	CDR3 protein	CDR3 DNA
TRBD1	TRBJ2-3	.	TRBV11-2	CASSGQGFSDTQYF	TGTGCCAGCAGCGGACAGGGTTTTTCAGATACGCAGTATTTT
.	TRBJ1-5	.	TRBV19	CASSIYANSNQPQHF	TGTGCCAGTAGTATTTACGCGAACAGCAATCAGCCCCAGCATTTT
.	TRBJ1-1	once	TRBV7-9	CASSQAVMNTEAFF	TGTGCCAGCAGCCAGGCAGTGATGAACACTGAAGCTTTCTTT
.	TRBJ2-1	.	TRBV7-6	CASSLGRPEVHNEQFF	TGTGCCAGCAGCTTAGGACGGCCAGAGGTCCACAATGAGCAGTTCTTC
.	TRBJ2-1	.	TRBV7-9	CASSLVAARQSTYNEQFF	TGTGCCAGCAGCTTAGTAGCAGCGAGACAGAGCACCTACAATGAGCAGTTCTTC
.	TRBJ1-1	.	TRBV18	CASSRAAPNTEAFF	TGTGCCAGCTCACGGGCAGCTCCGAACACTGAAGCTTTCTTT
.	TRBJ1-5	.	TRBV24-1	CATSDLGGDQPQHF	TGTGCCACCAGTGACCTCGGGGGGGATCAGCCCCAGCATTTT
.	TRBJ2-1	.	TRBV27	CASKNQWGSGDEQFF	TGTGCCAGCAAAAACCAATGGGGCTCTGGGGATGAGCAGTTCTTC
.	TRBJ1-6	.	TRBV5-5	CASSLAGAGLGSPLHF	TGTGCCAGCAGCCTCGCCGGTGCAGGACTAGGCTCACCCCTCCACTTT
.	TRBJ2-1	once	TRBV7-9	CASSLSRLGEQFF	TGTGCCAGCAGCTTATCGCGTCTAGGTGAGCAGTTCTTC
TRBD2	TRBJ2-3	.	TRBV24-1	CATSDLPLAGGEDTQYF	TGTGCCACCAGTGACTTACCTCTAGCGGGAGGGGAAGATACGCAGTATTTT
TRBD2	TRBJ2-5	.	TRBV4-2	CASSQEGLAGLGETQYF	TGTGCCAGCAGCCAAGAAGGTCTAGCGGGGCTCGGGGAGACCCAGTACTTC
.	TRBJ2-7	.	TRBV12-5	CASGSPLGGSYEQYF	TGTGCTAGTGGTTCCCCCTTAGGCGGCTCCTACGAGCAGTACTTC
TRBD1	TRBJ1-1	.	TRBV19	CASRLTGGSTEAFF	TGTGCCAGCCGACTAACAGGGGGGAGCACTGAAGCTTTCTTT
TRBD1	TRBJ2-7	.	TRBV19	CASNTGGSYEQYF	TGTGCCAGTAACACAGGGGGTTCCTACGAGCAGTACTTC
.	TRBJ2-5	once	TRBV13	CASSFGYQETQYF	TGTGCCAGCAGCTTCGGGTACCAAGAGACCCAGTACTTC
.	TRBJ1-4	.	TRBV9	CASSAKDSDEKLFF	TGTGCCAGCAGCGCCAAGGACAGTGATGAAAAACTGTTTTTT
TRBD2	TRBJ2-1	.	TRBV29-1	CSVEGLTSGRSYNEQFF	TGCAGCGTTGAAGGCCTGACTAGCGGGAGAAGTTACAATGAGCAGTTCTTC
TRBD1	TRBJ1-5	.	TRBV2	CASSVGQQNQPQHF	TGTGCCAGCAGTGTGGGACAGCAGAATCAGCCCCAGCATTTT
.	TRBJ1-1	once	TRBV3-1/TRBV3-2	CASSQPDSYTEAFF	TGTGCCAGCAGCCAGCCGGACAGTTACACTGAAGCTTTCTTT
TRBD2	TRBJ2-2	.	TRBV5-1	CASTNPGGDTGELFF	TGCGCCAGCACCAACCCGGGGGGGGACACCGGGGAGCTGTTTTTT
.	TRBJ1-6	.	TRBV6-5	CASHTQTNSPLHF	TGTGCCAGCCACACACAGACTAATTCACCCCTCCACTTT
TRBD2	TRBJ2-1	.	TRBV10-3	CAISESTSGRATEQFF	TGTGCCATCAGTGAGTCGACTAGCGGGAGGGCCACTGAGCAGTTCTTC
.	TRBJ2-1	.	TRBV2	CASKRSSYNEQFF	TGTGCCAGCAAACGTAGCTCCTACAATGAGCAGTTCTTC
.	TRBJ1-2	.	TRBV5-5	CASSRDPSSIRGMSNYGYTF	TGTGCCAGCAGTCGCGATCCGAGCTCCATCAGAGGGATGTCTAACTATGGCTACACCTTC
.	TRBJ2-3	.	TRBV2	CASSEAGGTDTQYF	TGTGCCAGCAGTGAAGCGGGCGGGACAGATACGCAGTATTTT
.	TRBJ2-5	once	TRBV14	CASSQDLVAGGGETQYF	TGTGCCAGCAGCCAAGATTTAGTCGCGGGTGGAGGAGAGACCCAGTACTTC
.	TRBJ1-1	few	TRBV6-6	CASSYSQGKNTEAFF	TGTGCCAGCAGTTACTCACAGGGTAAGAACACTGAAGCTTTCTTT
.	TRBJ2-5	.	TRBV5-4	CASSPTPGKSETQYF	TGTGCCAGCAGCCCCACCCCGGGGAAATCAGAGACCCAGTACTTC
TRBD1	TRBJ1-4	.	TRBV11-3	CASSLRTGFGTNEKLFF	TGTGCCAGCAGCTTAAGGACAGGATTCGGAACTAATGAAAAACTGTTTTTT
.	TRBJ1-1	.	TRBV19	CASSTGQTEAFF	TGTGCCAGTAGTACGGGACAAACAGAAGCTTTCTTT
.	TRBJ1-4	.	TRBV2	CASSYHVGDEKLFF	TGTGCCAGCTCCTATCATGTAGGGGATGAAAAACTGTTTTTT
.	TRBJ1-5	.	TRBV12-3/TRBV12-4	CASSSDSYQPQHF	TGTGCCAGCAGTTCCGACAGCTATCAGCCCCAGCATTTT
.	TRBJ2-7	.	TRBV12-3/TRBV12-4	CASSLSQVGEQYF	TGTGCCAGCAGTTTGAGTCAGGTCGGCGAGCAGTACTTC
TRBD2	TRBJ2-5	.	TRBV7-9	CASSSLKTTSGFETQYF	TGTGCCAGCAGCTCACTAAAAACGACTAGCGGTTTCGAGACCCAGTACTTC
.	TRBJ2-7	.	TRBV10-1	CASSRAVSYEQYF	TGCGCCAGCAGTCGAGCGGTGTCCTACGAGCAGTACTTC
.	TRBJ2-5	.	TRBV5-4	CASSPWGDGFQETQYF	TGTGCCAGCAGCCCGTGGGGGGATGGGTTTCAAGAGACCCAGTACTTC
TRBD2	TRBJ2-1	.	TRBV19	CASSPTSGVYNEQFF	TGTGCCAGTAGTCCAACTAGCGGGGTTTACAATGAGCAGTTCTTC
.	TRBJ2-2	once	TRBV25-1	CASSEFWLVNTGELFF	TGTGCCAGCAGTGAATTCTGGCTAGTAAACACCGGGGAGCTGTTTTTT
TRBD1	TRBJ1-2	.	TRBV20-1	CSASPLLTGRYTF	TGCAGTGCTAGTCCGCTCCTGACAGGGCGCTACACCTTC
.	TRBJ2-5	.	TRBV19	CASSNPHRGGETQYF	TGTGCCAGTAGTAACCCCCATAGGGGAGGAGAGACCCAGTACTTC
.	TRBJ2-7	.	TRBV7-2	CASSLVMASYEQYF	TGTGCCAGCAGCTTAGTAATGGCTTCCTACGAGCAGTACTTC
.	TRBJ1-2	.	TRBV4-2	CASSQGKRSNYGYTF	TGTGCCAGCAGCCAAGGCAAAAGGAGTAACTATGGCTACACCTTC
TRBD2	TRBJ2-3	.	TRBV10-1	CASSEEREGRETDTQYF	TGCGCCAGCAGTGAAGAGCGGGAGGGCCGAGAAACAGATACGCAGTATTTT
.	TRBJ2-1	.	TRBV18	CASSPTGDEQFF	TGTGCCAGCTCACCGACTGGAGATGAGCAGTTCTTC
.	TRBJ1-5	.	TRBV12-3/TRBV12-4	CASSPTGNQPQHF	TGTGCCAGCAGTCCGACAGGAAATCAGCCCCAGCATTTT
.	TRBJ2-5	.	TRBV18	CASSPSGSSETQYF	TGTGCCAGCTCACCATCGGGGTCCTCGGAGACCCAGTACTTC
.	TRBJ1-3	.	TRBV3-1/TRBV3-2	CASSVTGTAGNTIYF	TGTGCCAGCAGCGTCACGGGAACAGCAGGAAACACCATATATTTT
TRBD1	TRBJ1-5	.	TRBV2	CASSGFTGEQPQHF	TGTGCCAGCAGTGGTTTCACAGGGGAACAGCCCCAGCATTTT
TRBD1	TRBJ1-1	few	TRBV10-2	CASSEGDRGPEAFF	TGCGCCAGCAGTGAGGGTGACAGGGGGCCTGAAGCTTTCTTT
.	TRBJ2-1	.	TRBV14	CASSQVLSGEQFF	TGTGCCAGCAGCCAAGTCCTGAGCGGTGAGCAGTTCTTC
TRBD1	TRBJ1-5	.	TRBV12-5	CASGLVRDRGNNQPQHF	TGTGCTAGTGGTTTGGTCCGGGACAGGGGCAACAATCAGCCCCAGCATTTT
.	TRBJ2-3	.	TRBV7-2	CASSLVGRNTDTQYF	TGTGCCAGCAGCTTGGTGGGCCGAAACACAGATACGCAGTATTTT
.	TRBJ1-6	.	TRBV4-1	CASSQEGRGGSPLHF	TGCGCCAGCAGCCAAGAAGGGAGGGGCGGTTCACCCCTCCACTTT
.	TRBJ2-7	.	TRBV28	CASSFRGPSSYEQYF	TGTGCCAGCAGTTTCCGAGGGCCAAGCTCCTACGAGCAGTACTTC
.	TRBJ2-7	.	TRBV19	CASSIGTVYEQYF	TGTGCCAGTAGTATAGGGACAGTCTACGAGCAGTACTTC
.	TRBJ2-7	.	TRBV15	CATSSLNRVYEQYF	TGTGCCACCAGCAGTCTGAACAGGGTTTACGAGCAGTACTTC
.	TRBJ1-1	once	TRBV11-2	CASSFDYTEAFF	TGTGCCAGCAGCTTTGACTACACTGAAGCTTTCTTT
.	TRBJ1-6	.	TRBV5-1	CASSQQAANNSPLHF	TGCGCCAGCAGCCAACAGGCGGCTAATAATTCACCCCTCCACTTT
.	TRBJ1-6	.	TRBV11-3	CASSLRSGFGGSPLHF	TGTGCCAGCAGCTTAAGATCGGGGTTCGGCGGGTCACCCCTCCACTTT